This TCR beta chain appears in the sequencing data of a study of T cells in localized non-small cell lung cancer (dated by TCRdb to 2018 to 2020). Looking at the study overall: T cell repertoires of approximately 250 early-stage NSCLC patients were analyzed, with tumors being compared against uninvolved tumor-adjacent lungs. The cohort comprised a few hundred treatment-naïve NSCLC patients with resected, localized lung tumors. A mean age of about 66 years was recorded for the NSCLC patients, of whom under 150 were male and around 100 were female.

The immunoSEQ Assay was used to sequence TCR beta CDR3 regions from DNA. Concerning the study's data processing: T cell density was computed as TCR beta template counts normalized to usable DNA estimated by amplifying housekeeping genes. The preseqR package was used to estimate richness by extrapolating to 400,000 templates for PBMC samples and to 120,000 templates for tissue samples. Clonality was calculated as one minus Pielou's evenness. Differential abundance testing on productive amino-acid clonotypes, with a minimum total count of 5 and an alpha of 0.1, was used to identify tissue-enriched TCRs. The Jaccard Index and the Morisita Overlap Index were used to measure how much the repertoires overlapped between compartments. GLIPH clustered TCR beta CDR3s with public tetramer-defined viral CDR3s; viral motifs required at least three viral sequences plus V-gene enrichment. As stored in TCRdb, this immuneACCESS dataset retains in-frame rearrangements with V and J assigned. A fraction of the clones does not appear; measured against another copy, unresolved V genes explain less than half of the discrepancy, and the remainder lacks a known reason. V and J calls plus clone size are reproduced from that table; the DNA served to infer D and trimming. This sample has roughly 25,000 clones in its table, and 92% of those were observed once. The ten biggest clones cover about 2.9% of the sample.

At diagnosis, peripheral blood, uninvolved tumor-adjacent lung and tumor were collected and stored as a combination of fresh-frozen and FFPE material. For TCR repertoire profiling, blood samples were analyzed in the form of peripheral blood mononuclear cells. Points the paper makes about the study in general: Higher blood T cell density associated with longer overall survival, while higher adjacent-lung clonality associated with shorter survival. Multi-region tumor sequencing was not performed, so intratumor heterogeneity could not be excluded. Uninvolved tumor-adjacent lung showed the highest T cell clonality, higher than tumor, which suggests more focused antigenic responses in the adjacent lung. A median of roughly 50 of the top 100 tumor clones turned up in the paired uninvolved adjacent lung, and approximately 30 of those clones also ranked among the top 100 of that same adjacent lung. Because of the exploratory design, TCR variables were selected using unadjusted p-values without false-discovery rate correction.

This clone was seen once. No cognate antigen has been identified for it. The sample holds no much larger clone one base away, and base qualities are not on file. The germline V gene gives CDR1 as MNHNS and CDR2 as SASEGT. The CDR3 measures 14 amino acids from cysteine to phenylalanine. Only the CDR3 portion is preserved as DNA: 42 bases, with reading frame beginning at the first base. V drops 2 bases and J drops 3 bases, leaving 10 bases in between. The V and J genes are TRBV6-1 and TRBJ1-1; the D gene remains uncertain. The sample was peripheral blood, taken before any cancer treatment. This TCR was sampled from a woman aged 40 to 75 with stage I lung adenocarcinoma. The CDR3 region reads CASSERKTYTEAFF. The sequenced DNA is TGTGCCAGCAGTGAAAGGAAGACCTACACTGAAGCTTTCTTT.